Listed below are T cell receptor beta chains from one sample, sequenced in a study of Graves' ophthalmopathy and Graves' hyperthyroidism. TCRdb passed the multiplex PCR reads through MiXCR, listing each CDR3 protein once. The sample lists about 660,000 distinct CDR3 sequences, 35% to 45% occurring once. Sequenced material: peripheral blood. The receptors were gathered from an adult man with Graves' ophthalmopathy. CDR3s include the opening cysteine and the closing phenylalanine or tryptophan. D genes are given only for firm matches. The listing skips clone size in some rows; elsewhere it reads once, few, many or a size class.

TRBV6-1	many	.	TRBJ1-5	CASSERPRYSNQPQHF	TGTGCCAGCAGTGAACGTCCCAGATATAGCAATCAGCCCCAGCATTTT
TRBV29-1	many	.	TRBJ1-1	CSVGGRQIDTEAFF	TGCAGCGTTGGAGGAAGACAGATCGACACTGAAGCTTTCTTT
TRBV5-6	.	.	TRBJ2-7	CASSKQAYEQYF	TGTGCCAGCAGCAAACAGGCTTACGAGCAGTACTTC
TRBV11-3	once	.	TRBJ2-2	CASSQDPTPGGTGELFF	TGTGCCAGCAGCCAAGATCCCACTCCCGGGGGCACCGGGGAGCTGTTTTTT
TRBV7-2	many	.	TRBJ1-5	CASSFQGGGNQPQHF	TGTGCCAGCAGCTTCCAGGGCGGTGGCAATCAGCCCCAGCATTTT
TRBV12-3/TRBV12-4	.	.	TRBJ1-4	CASSPGTSYEKLFF	TGTGCCAGCAGTCCCGGGACTTCGTATGAAAAACTGTTTTTT
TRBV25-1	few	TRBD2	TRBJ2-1	CASSVSGSSYNEQFF	TGTGCCAGCAGTGTTAGCGGGAGCTCCTACAATGAGCAGTTCTTC
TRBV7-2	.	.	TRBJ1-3	CASSQGQRTPGNTIYF	TGTGCCAGCAGCCAAGGTCAGCGGACGCCTGGAAACACCATATATTTT
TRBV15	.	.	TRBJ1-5	CATSSLGSGNQPQHF	TGTGCCACCAGCAGCTTGGGGTCGGGGAATCAGCCCCAGCATTTT
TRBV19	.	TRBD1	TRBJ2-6	CASSQGAQSSGANVLTF	TGTGCCAGTAGTCAGGGGGCCCAGAGCTCTGGGGCCAACGTCCTGACTTTC
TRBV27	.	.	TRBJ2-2	CASGDATGELFF	TGTGCCAGCGGGGACGCCACCGGGGAGCTGTTTTTT
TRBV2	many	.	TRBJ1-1	CASSEAGFDTEAFF	TGTGCCAGCAGTGAAGCAGGGTTCGACACTGAAGCTTTCTTT
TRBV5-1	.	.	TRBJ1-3	CASSSDSSGNTIYF	TGCGCCAGCAGCTCCGACAGCTCTGGAAACACCATATATTTT
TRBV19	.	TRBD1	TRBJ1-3	CASRKQGAIPGNTIYF	TGTGCCAGTAGAAAACAGGGGGCGATACCTGGAAACACCATATATTTT
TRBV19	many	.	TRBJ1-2	CASSSGPAREGYTF	TGTGCCAGTAGTTCGGGGCCCGCTCGTGAGGGCTACACCTTC
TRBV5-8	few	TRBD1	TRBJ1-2	CASSLGTTGTGSYGYTF	TGTGCCAGCAGCTTGGGAACGACCGGGACAGGCAGCTATGGCTACACCTTC
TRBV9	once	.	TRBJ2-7	CASSVGVGTGDYEQHF	.
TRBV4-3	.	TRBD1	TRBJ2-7	CASSQATGAIYEQYF	TGCGCCAGCAGCCAAGCGACAGGGGCGATCTACGAGCAGTACTTC
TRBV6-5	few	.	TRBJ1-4	CASSYRETGEKLFF	TGTGCCAGCAGTTACAGAGAGACAGGCGAAAAACTGTTTTTT
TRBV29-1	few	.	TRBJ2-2	CSAASTTDIGELFF	TGCAGCGCCGCCTCGACGACGGACATCGGGGAGCTGTTTTTT
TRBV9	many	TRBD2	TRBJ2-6	CASSQAGESGANVLTF	TGTGCCAGCAGCCAGGCGGGAGAGTCTGGGGCCAACGTCCTGACTTTC
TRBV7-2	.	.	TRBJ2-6	CASSLDGANVLTF	TGTGCCAGCAGCTTAGACGGGGCCAACGTCCTGACTTTC
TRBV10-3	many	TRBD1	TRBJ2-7	CAISESSGDRGVYEQYF	TGTGCCATCAGTGAGTCCTCCGGGGACAGGGGGGTGTACGAGCAGTACTTC
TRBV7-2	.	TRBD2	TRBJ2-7	CASSQVASGFSYEQYF	TGCGCCAGCAGCCAAGTTGCTAGCGGGTTTTCCTACGAGCAGTACTTC
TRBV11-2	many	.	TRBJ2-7	CASSLGVSHESRF	TGTGCCAGCAGCTTAGGAGTTAGCCATGAATCCCGCTTC
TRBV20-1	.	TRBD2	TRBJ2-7	CSALKRDYEQYF	TGCAGTGCTCTAAAGCGGGACTACGAGCAGTACTTC
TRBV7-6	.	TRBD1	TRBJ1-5	CASSPLRQGIWGNQPQHF	TGTGCCAGCAGTCCTCTTCGACAGGGGATCTGGGGCAATCAGCCCCAGCATTTT
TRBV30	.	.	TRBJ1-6	CALRGNNSPLHF	TGTGCCCTAAGGGGGAATAATTCACCCCTCCACTTT
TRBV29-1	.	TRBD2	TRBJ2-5	CSGGGEQETQYF	TGCAGCGGGGGGGGAGAACAAGAGACCCAGTACTTC
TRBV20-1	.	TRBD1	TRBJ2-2	CSASKGALKGELFF	TGCAGTGCTAGTAAGGGGGCGCTTAAGGGGGAGCTGTTTTTT
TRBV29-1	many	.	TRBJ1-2	CSVETNIFNYGYTF	TGCAGCGTTGAAACAAATATCTTTAACTATGGCTACACCTTC
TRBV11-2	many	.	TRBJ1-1	CASLGSRSGTEAFF	TGTGCCAGCCTCGGGTCGAGAAGTGGCACTGAAGCTTTCTTT
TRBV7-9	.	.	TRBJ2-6	CAGSFRAGANVLTF	TGTGCCGGCAGTTTTCGGGCCGGGGCCAACGTCCTGACTTTC
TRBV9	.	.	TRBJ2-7	CTSSPPSSYEQYF	TGTACCAGCAGCCCACCCTCCTCCTACGAGCAGTACTTC
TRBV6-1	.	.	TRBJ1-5	CASSGTTGYGNQPQHF	TGTGCCAGCAGTGGGACAACGGGATACGGCAATCAGCCCCAGCATTTT
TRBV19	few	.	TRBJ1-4	CASSIDQGPNEKLFF	TGTGCCAGTAGTATCGACCAGGGACCTAATGAAAAACTGTTTTTT
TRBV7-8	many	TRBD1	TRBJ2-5	CASSLAAQTGLQETQYF	TGTGCCAGCAGCTTAGCGGCTCAGACAGGGCTTCAAGAGACCCAGTACTTC
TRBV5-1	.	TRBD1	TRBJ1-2	CASRDRDRGDYGYTF	TGCGCCAGCAGAGACCGGGACAGGGGTGACTATGGCTACACCTTC
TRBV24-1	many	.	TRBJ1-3	CATSDSSGWGGNTIYF	TGTGCCACCAGTGACTCCTCAGGGTGGGGAGGAAACACCATATATTTT
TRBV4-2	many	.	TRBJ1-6	CASSQDVRDSPLHF	TGTGCCAGCAGCCAAGATGTTCGGGATTCACCCCTCCACTTT
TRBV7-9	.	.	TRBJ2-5	CASSLGVADPRGRTQYF	TGTGCCAGCAGCTTGGGGGTGGCGGACCCCCGCGGAAGAACCCAGTACTTC
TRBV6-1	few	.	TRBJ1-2	CASSDHRAGYTF	TGTGCCAGCAGTGACCACAGGGCCGGCTACACCTTC
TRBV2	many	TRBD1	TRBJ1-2	CASRGQWGDGYTF	TGTGCCAGCAGGGGACAGTGGGGTGATGGCTACACCTTC
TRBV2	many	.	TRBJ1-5	CASSEAQVQGTRSQHF	TGTGCCAGCAGTGAAGCGCAGGTACAGGGCACAAGATCGCAGCATTTT
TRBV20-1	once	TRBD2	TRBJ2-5	CSARTSGVETQYF	TGCAGTGCAAGGACTAGCGGGGTTGAGACCCAGTACTTC
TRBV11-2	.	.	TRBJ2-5	CASSHQEGTQYF	TGTGCCAGCAGCCACCAGGAAGGGACCCAGTACTTC
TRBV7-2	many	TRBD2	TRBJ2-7	CASSSSGRSVEQYF	TGTGCCAGCAGCTCTAGCGGGAGAAGTGTCGAGCAGTACTTC
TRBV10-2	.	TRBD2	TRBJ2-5	CASARGALETQYF	TGCGCCAGCGCGCGGGGGGCCTTGGAGACCCAGTACTTC
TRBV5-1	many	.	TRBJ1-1	CASSTGRGNTEAFF	TGCGCCAGCAGCACGGGACGGGGGAACACTGAAGCTTTCTTT
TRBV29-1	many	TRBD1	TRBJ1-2	CSAGQGVSYGYTF	TGCAGCGCCGGACAGGGGGTCTCCTATGGCTACACCTTC
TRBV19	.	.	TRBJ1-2	CASSAGTDANYGYTF	TGTGCCAGTAGTGCCGGGACTGACGCTAACTATGGCTACACCTTC
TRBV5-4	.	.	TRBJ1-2	CASSLAVGGYTF	TGTGCCAGCAGCTTGGCGGTAGGAGGCTACACCTTC
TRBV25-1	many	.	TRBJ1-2	CASSLHGDYGYTF	TGTGCCAGCAGTCTACACGGGGACTATGGCTACACCTTC
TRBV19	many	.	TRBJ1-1	CASRSSSFPRDTEAFF	TGTGCCAGTAGAAGCAGCAGTTTCCCACGGGACACTGAAGCTTTCTTT
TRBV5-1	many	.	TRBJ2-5	CASSLVPTSRQETQYF	TGCGCCAGCAGCTTGGTCCCTACTAGCAGGCAAGAGACCCAGTACTTC
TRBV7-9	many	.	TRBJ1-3	CASSPSGNTIYF	TGTGCCAGCAGCCCTAGTGGAAACACCATATATTTT
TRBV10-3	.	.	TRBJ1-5	CAISTDSNQPQHF	TGTGCCATCAGTACGGACAGCAATCAGCCCCAGCATTTT
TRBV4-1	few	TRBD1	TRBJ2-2	CASSQKGTATGELFF	TGCGCCAGCAGCCAAAAAGGGACAGCGACCGGGGAGCTGTTTTTT
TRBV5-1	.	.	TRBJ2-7	CASSLGAPTYEQYF	TGTGCCAGCAGCTTGGGGGCCCCCACCTACGAGCAGTACTTC
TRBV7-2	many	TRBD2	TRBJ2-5	CASSSGRSYQETQYF	TGTGCCAGCAGCAGCGGGAGATCGTACCAAGAGACCCAGTACTTC